This T cell receptor beta chain was found in a study of Graves' ophthalmopathy and Graves' hyperthyroidism. General study points: Blood contained most expanded thyroid clonotypes exceeding 0.001 frequency. With 65% to 71% sensitivity and about 72% specificity, the model predicted ophthalmopathy progression.

Patients with other autoimmune diseases, uncontrolled infections, pregnancy or lactation were excluded. Amplification of TCR beta CDR3 regions used RNA transcripts. The workflow started with a first-round RT-PCR run with HTBI primers and then moved on to a second-round multiplex PCR. TCRdb re-called the multiplex PCR reads with MiXCR, one entry per CDR3 protein. The table has roughly 350,000 distinct CDR3 sequences, roughly 17% seen once. At least ten counts were recorded for this clonotype. Its antigen is still unknown. This CDR3 is 15 amino acids long. Germline assignment: CDR1 MNHNS and CDR2 SASEGT. Trimming pared 4 bases from V and 0 bases from J, leaving 13 bases between.

The receptor's source is an adult woman with stable Graves' hyperthyroidism. Material: peripheral blood. This rearrangement joins TRBV6-1 to TRBJ2-7, with TRBD1 as a possible D gene (6 bases). The CDR3 reads CASSATGKSSYEQYF. The CDR3, as DNA: TGTGCCAGCAGTGCCACAGGGAAAAGCTCCTACGAGCAGTACTTC.